This T cell receptor (beta chain) was documented in a study of shared clonotypes between healthy human individuals. Looking at the study overall: Donors had three CD4 naive, three CD4 memory, two CD8 naive and one CD8 memory plate apiece.

As concerns this clone: In the same sample, other DNA sequences code for this CDR3.

Genomic DNA (from each subset) was split evenly across several immunoSEQ plates. Sequencing was performed with immunoSEQ multiplex PCR; in TCRdb, only in-frame clones are kept and a portion is missing. The sample shows roughly 2.4 million clones, more than 90% of them seen only once. Germline V gene data show CDR1 as MNHEY and CDR2 as SVGAGI. The CDR3 length is 14 residues. V dropped 3 bases and J dropped 4 bases, with 10 bases sitting between them. The chain recombines TRBV6-5 with TRBJ2-1; D uncertain. The TCR was taken from a man aged 18 to 29 in good health. Input material: naive CD4+ T cells sorted from blood. Regarding subset: CD45RA+ positively selected. CDR3 sequence (DNA): TGTGCCAGCAGTTATTCGGGCCCTTACAATGAGCAGTTCTTC. Translated: CASSYSGPYNEQFF.